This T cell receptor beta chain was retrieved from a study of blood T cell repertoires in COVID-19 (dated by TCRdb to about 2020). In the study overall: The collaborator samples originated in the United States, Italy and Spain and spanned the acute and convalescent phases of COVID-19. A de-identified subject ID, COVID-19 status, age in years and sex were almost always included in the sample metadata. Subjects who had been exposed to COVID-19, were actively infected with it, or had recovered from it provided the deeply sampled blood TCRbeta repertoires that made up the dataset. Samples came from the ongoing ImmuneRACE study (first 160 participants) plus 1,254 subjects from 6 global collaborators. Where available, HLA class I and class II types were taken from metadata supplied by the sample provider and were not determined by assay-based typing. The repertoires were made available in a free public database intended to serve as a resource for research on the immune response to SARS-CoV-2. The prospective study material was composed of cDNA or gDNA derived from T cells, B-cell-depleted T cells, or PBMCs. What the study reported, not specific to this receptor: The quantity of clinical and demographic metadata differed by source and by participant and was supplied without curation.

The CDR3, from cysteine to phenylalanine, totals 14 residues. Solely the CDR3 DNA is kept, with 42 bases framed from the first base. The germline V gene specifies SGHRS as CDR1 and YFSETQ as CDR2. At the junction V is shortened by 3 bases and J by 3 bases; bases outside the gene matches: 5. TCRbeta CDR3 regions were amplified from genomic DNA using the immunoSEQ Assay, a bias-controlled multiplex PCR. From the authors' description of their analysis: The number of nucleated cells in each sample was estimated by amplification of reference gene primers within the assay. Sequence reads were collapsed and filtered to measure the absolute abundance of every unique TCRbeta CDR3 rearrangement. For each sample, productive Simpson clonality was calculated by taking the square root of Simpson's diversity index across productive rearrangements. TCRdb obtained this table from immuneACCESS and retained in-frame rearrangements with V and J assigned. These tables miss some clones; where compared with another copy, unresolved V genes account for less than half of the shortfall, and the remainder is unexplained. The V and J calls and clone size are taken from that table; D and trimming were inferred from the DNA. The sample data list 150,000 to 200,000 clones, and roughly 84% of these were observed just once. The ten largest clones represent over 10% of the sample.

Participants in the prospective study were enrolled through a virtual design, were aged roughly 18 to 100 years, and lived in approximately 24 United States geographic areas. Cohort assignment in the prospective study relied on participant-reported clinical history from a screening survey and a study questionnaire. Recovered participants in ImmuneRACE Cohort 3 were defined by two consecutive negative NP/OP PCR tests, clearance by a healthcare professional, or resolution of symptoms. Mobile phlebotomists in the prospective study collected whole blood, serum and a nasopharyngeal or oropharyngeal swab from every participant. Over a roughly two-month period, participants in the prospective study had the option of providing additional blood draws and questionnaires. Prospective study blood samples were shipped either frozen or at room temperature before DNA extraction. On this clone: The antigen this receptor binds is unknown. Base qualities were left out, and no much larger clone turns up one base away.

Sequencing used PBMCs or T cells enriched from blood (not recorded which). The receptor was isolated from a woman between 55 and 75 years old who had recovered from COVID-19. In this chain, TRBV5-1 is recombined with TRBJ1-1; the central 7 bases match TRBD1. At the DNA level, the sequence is TGCGCCAGCAGCTCGGGACAGTCATACACTGAAGCTTTCTTT. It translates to CASSSGQSYTEAFF.